This T cell receptor beta chain was sequenced in a study of spatial heterogeneity in lung cancer. Study as a whole: Sequences of the beta chain were consistently detected in greater numbers than alpha-chain sequences.

Via MiXCR, TCRdb re-called the 5' RACE reads, giving one row per CDR3 protein. The table includes some 50,000 distinct CDR3 sequences, about 7.4% detected once. Noted time point: sample taken at primary tumor resection. TCRs were sequenced from unsorted whole RNA of tumor, nontumor lung or PBMC. Samples were donated by 72 untreated early-stage non-small cell lung cancer patients. This clonotype turned up a few times. The sequence was obtained from a female donor with early-stage non-small cell lung cancer. The starting material was PBMCs, obtained at surgery.

CDR3 protein: CASKAPIGNQPQHF. Here the CDR3 DNA reads TGCGCCAGCAAGGCCCCGATAGGGAATCAGCCCCAGCATTTT. J is TRBJ1-5 and V is TRBV23-1; unclear D gene. TRBV23-1 is an open reading frame, and its role is uncertain. The CDR3 sequence is 14 residues long. The V end was cut by 7 bases, the J end by 4 bases, with 14 bases between.